This T cell receptor (beta chain) originates from a study of CD8 T cells in ankylosing spondylitis. TCRdb itself ran the 5' RACE reads through MiXCR, one entry per CDR3 protein. Of around 770,000 distinct CDR3 sequences in the sample, about 12% were seen once. Trimming stripped 0 bases from V and 7 bases from J, with 11 bases between. The germline V gene has CDR1 SGDLS and CDR2 YYNGEE. The CDR3 is made up of 15 amino acids. Study observations and caveats: Significant enrichment of disease-linked clones was reportedly seen in matched ankylosing spondylitis synovial fluid. Seemingly distinctive of ankylosing spondylitis blood was a TCR beta motif formed by eight highly homologous variants.

Comments on this clonotype: Its antigen is still unknown.

The clonotype was recovered from a male donor with ankylosing spondylitis. V usage is TRBV9 and J usage is TRBJ1-6; D might be TRBD1 (5 bases). The sample taken for sequencing was blood, either unsorted or a sorted T cell fraction (not recorded which). The CDR3 DNA reads as TGTGCCAGCAGCGTAGATAGGGGTGGGAATTCACCCCTCCACTTT. It translates to CASSVDRGGNSPLHF.